This paragraph covers one TCR beta chain sequence. This record belongs to a study of blood T cell repertoires in COVID-19. Data came from immunoSEQ multiplex PCR; TCRdb stores just in-frame clones and leaves some out. The sample records around 97,000 clones, 88% being singletons. The germline V gene encodes CDR1 SGHTA and CDR2 FQGNSA. The CDR3 totals 13 residues. V lost 2 bases and J lost 4, with 7 bases in between. This TCR was recovered from a human donor in a cohort sampled during active COVID-19. The sequenced sample consisted of peripheral blood. The chain couples TRBV7-2 to TRBJ2-3, with a tentative D call TRBD1 (5 bases). The CDR3, as DNA: TGTGCCAGCAGCTTACAGGGTGCAGATACGCAGTATTTT. Its protein is CASSLQGADTQYF.